Only a few counts were recorded for the clone carrying this TCR beta chain. Antigen: not known. The CDR3 has 13 residues. The V gene's germline CDR1 is SEHNR and CDR2 FQNEAQ (reference sequence). V lost 2 bases, J lost 8 bases, and 7 bases lay in between. Clones were read by immunoSEQ multiplex PCR, and TCRdb kept only the in-frame ones, dropping some. The table has more than 50,000 clones, roughly 89% seen once. This entry belongs to a study of OX40 agonist ivuxolimab in advanced cancers. About the research overall: Ivuxolimab, which is an agonistic anti-OX40 (CD134) antibody, was administered to the patients. Study-level results: In the expanded peripheral T cells, antigen specificity was never determined.

The TCR was taken from an adult with an advanced solid tumor such as melanoma, head and neck, liver or kidney cancer. The sequences come from CD4+ or CD8+ T cells sorted from blood, collected in a trial of the OX40 agonist ivuxolimab. The chain uses TRBV7-9 and TRBJ1-6; unclear D gene. CDR3 sequence: CASSLIGDSPLHF. The CDR3 DNA follows: TGTGCCAGCAGCTTAATCGGGGATTCACCCCTCCACTTT.